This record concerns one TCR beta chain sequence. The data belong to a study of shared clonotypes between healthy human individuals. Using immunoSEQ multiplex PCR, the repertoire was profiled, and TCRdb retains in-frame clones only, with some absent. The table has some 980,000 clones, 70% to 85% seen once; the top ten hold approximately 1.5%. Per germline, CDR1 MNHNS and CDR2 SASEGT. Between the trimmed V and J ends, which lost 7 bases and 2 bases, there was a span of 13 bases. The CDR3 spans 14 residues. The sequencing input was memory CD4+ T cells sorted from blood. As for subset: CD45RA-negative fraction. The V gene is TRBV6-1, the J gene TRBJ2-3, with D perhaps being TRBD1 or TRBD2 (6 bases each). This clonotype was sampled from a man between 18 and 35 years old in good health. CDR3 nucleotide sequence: TGTGCCAGCATCAGAGGGGGGTTCACAGATACGCAGTATTTT. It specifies CASIRGGFTDTQYF.